These 23 T cell receptor beta chains share one sample of origin, sequenced in a study of T cells in Graves' hyperthyroidism and ophthalmopathy (dated by TCRdb to the late 2010s). The method was multiplex PCR. Sequenced on an Illumina HiSeq 2000. The TCR beta CDR3 regions were amplified from RNA transcripts. For the first round of RT-PCR on the TCR CDR3, the HTBI primer set was used together with the Qiagen OneStep RT-PCR kit. The public reads were run again by TCRdb, first through fastp at Q25 and then through MiXCR, and only productive beta chains were kept. One record per CDR3 amino acid sequence lists the most common genes and DNA. The sample profile shows about 600,000 distinct CDR3 sequences; 13% to 15% of them were found once. Together, the top ten hold less than 9% of the sample. Sequenced material: blood. These receptor sequences come from a woman aged 18-29 years with Graves' ophthalmopathy.

This clonotype was recorded at least ten times. The rearrangement uses TRBV5-5 and TRBJ2-1, with 8 nucleotides matching TRBD2. In germline, CDR1 is SGHKS, CDR2 YYEKEE (reference sequence). The junction had 3 bases not matched to a gene; V was cut back by 1 base and J by 3 bases. The CDR3 is 15 residues long. CDR3 loop: CASSLKLAVYNEQFF. Written as DNA, the CDR3 is TGTGCCAGCAGCTTGAAACTAGCGGTCTACAATGAGCAGTTCTTC. Complete variable domain (other parts from reference TRBV5-5 and TRBJ2-1): DAGVTQSPTHLIKTRGQQVTLRCSPISGHKSVSWYQQVLGQGPQFIFQYYEKEERGRGNFPDRFSARQFPNYSSELNVNALLLGDSALYLCASSLKLAVYNEQFFGPGTRLTVL.

This clonotype came up a few times. This chain joins TRBV15 and TRBJ1-5, with D hard to call. The ends were cut back, 1 base at V and 2 bases at J, with 15 bases in the middle. Germline-derived CDR1 and CDR2 are LNHNV and YYDKDF (reference sequence). The CDR3 is 17 residues long. The CDR3: CATSRGTALGGNQPQHF. The CDR3, as DNA: TGTGCCACCAGCAGAGGGACGGCCCTCGGTGGCAATCAGCCCCAGCATTTT.

This clonotype was observed at least ten times. The V call is TRBV2, the J call TRBJ1-5; perhaps TRBD1 as D (5 bases). Germline CDR1 SNHLY, CDR2 FYNNEI. The V gene lost 2 bases and the J gene lost 0 bases, with 8 bases spanning the gap. This CDR3 is built from 15 residues. The DNA for the CDR3 is TGTGCCAGCAGTGAACAGGGTTATAGCAATCAGCCCCAGCATTTT. Its translation is CASSEQGYSNQPQHF.

This clonotype showed up many times. The chain joins TRBV5-1 to TRBJ1-1; 7 bases are a match to TRBD1. V dropped 6 bases and J dropped 1; count of bases not matched to a gene: 3. Per germline, CDR1 SGHRS and CDR2 YFSETQ. CDR3 size: 13 residues. The CDR3 here is CASTGTENTEAFF. The CDR3 DNA sequence: TGCGCCAGCACGGGGACAGAGAACACTGAAGCTTTCTTT.

This clonotype occurred many times. V gene TRBV5-1 combines with J gene TRBJ2-3; maybe TRBD2 (6 bases). The V and J ends lost 1 base and 5 bases respectively, with 17 bases between them. Germline V gene sequence: CDR1 SGHRS, CDR2 YFSETQ. The CDR3 spans 16 residues. The CDR3 DNA sequence: TGCGCCAGCAGCTTGAGGGCGGCCTGGGGGGAAGATACGCAGTATTTT. Protein sequence: CASSLRAAWGEDTQYF.

Points on this clonotype: One end of the junction fails to match germline, which may point to a read error. As DNA, the CDR3 is TGTGCCTGCAGCGGCCGGGTCTCTGGAAACACCATATATTTT. Translating gives CACSGRVSGNTIYF. The chain uses TRBV7-9 and TRBJ1-3; D is undetermined. The CDR3 length is 14 residues. The germline gives CDR1 SEHNR, CDR2 FQNEAQ (reference sequence).

This clonotype was observed at least ten times. The genes are TRBV13 and TRBJ1-1, with 7 bases that match TRBD1. Germline loops: CDR1 PRHDT, CDR2 FYEKMQ (reference sequence). V shed 4 bases, J shed 10 bases, and the junction held 3 bases outside the gene matches. This CDR3 is 11 amino acids long. CDR3 protein: CASSSRDRAFF. The CDR3 region has the DNA TGTGCCAGCAGCTCCCGGGACAGAGCTTTCTTT.

Turning to this clonotype: A read error may produce the germline difference seen at one junction end. This chain links TRBV19 with TRBJ2-7; TRBD2 is a possible D gene (6 bases). Germline CDR1 reads LNHDA; CDR2 reads SQIVND (reference sequence). This CDR3 has 15 amino acids. The CDR3 sequence is CASSIAEGESYQQYF. The CDR3, as DNA: TGTGCCAGTAGTATAGCGGAGGGAGAGTCCTACCAGCAGTACTTC.

The CDR3 region has the DNA TGTGCCAGCTCACCACCGGAGAAAGGGGGCACCGGGGAGCTGTTTTTT. The encoded protein is CASSPPEKGGTGELFF. The gene calls are TRBV18 and TRBJ2-2, with a weak D call TRBD1 (6 bases). V shed 0 bases and J shed 4 bases, with 12 bases lying between them. CDR1 and CDR2 (germline): KGHSH, LQKENI. The CDR3 spans 16 residues.

This clonotype was recorded many times. The chain uses TRBV12-3 or TRBV12-4 and TRBJ2-7; 8 bases align to TRBD1. The trim removed 5 bases at V and 7 bases at J, leaving 10 bases unmatched. This CDR3 region has 14 residues. The CDR3 sequence: CASSPNQGAREQYF. The CDR3 DNA is TGTGCCAGCAGTCCCAACCAGGGGGCGCGGGAGCAGTACTTC.

There are many counts of this clonotype. V gene TRBV11-3 combines with J gene TRBJ1-4; D gene unclear. Trimming stripped 0 bases from V and 0 bases from J, with 11 bases between. Germline V gene data show CDR1 as SGHNT and CDR2 as YENEEA. The CDR3 has 17 residues. CDR3 DNA sequence: TGTGCCAGCAGCTTAGATCGGACCGCTTCAACTAATGAAAAACTGTTTTTT. Its translation is CASSLDRTASTNEKLFF.

This clonotype was detected only a few times. The chain uses TRBV3-1 and TRBJ2-3, with 7 bases that match TRBD1. The junction had 11 bases not matched to a gene; V was cut back by 4 bases and J by 4 bases. The CDR3 sequence is 16 residues long. From germline, CDR1 is LGHDT and CDR2 YNNKEL (reference sequence). The CDR3 DNA sequence: TGTGCCAGCAGCCCATACCCAACAGGGGCAGCAGATACGCAGTATTTT. This sequence encodes CASSPYPTGAADTQYF.

This clonotype was observed many times. The rearrangement uses TRBV6-1 and TRBJ1-1; 10 positions agree with TRBD1. V shed 7 bases and J 5 bases; nucleotides not matched to a gene: 16. In germline, CDR1 is MNHNS, CDR2 SASEGT. CDR3 length equals 17 residues. CDR3 in amino acids: CASTKLTGGAGRTEAFF. The CDR3 bases are TGTGCCAGCACCAAACTGACAGGGGGCGCGGGTCGTACTGAAGCTTTCTTT.

The J gene is TRBJ1-5, the V gene TRBV19; no reliable D call. Germline V lookup: CDR1 LNHDA, CDR2 SQIVND (reference sequence). Trimming removed 10 bases at V and 6 bases at J, with 16 bases between. This CDR3 comprises 13 residues. CDR3 residues: CATEDRVGQPQHF. Here the CDR3 DNA reads TGTGCCACGGAGGACCGCGTCGGTCAGCCCCAGCATTTT.

This clonotype turned up a few times. V gene TRBV7-2 combines with J gene TRBJ2-4, with D perhaps TRBD2 (5 bases). The CDR3 has 15 amino acids. CDR1 is SGHTA, CDR2 FQGNSA, per germline. V dropped 5 bases and J dropped 2 bases, with 13 bases sitting between them. Here the CDR3 reads CASSQADYSKNIQYF. DNA for the CDR3: TGTGCCAGCAGCCAGGCCGACTACTCCAAAAACATTCAGTACTTC.

This chain's CDR3 is CASSFGREEKLFF. In nucleotides, the CDR3 is TGTGCCAGCAGCTTTGGCAGGGAGGAAAAACTGTTTTTT. The chain uses TRBV5-4 and TRBJ1-4, with TRBD1 as a possible D gene (5 bases). CDR1 SGHNT and CDR2 YYREEE come from the germline V gene (reference sequence). The V end lost 2 bases, the J end lost 8 bases, and 10 bases lay between the germline ends. The CDR3 extends over 13 amino acids.

V and J are TRBV19 and TRBJ1-2, with TRBD1 identical over 8 bases. The germline gives CDR1 LNHDA, CDR2 SQIVND (reference sequence). J gave up 0 bases and V 4 bases, and 1 base lay outside the gene matches. There are 14 residues in the CDR3. Written as DNA, the CDR3 is TGTGCCAGTAGTAAGGACAGGGCTAACTATGGCTACACCTTC. Amino acids: CASSKDRANYGYTF.

The table lists this clonotype with a count of one. The chain employs TRBV20-1 and TRBJ2-2, with 8 nucleotides matching TRBD2. CDR3 length: 14 residues. The germline V gene has CDR1 DFQATT and CDR2 SNEGSKA (reference sequence). Germline trimming cut 6 bases from V and 2 bases from J; bases unmatched to any gene: 5. The CDR3 spells CSAVAGGNTGELFF. The DNA for the CDR3 is TGCAGTGCCGTCGCGGGGGGAAACACCGGGGAGCTGTTTTTT.

There are a few counts of this clonotype. The V call is TRBV20-1, the J call TRBJ1-4; D not resolved. V was trimmed by 6 bases and J by 7 bases, leaving 15 bases between them. This CDR3 comprises 13 residues. The germline gives CDR1 DFQATT, CDR2 SNEGSKA (reference sequence). The CDR3 protein is CSAYSPGVEKLFF. The CDR3 nucleotides read TGCAGTGCCTACAGCCCCGGGGTTGAAAAACTGTTTTTT.

This clonotype showed up many times. The chain combines TRBV2 with TRBJ2-1; maybe TRBD2 (6 bases). Per the germline V gene, CDR1 is SNHLY and CDR2 is FYNNEI. Trimming took off 3 bases at V and 9 bases at J, with 18 bases between the two ends. The CDR3 spans 15 residues. Here the CDR3 DNA reads TGTGCCAGCAGTGAGGAGGGACCAGCGACGGTTGAGCAGTTCTTC. This encodes CASSEEGPATVEQFF.

The sample holds a few counts of this clonotype. The V and J genes are TRBV7-6 and TRBJ1-5; 7 bases are shared with TRBD1. V gave up 4 bases and J gave up 7 bases; unmatched junction bases: 10. Germline V gives CDR1 SGHVS, CDR2 FNYEAQ. The CDR3 has 15 residues. In DNA, the CDR3 is TGTGCCAGCAGCTCCGAACAGGGGCCCCGGCAGCCCCAGCATTTT. It translates to CASSSEQGPRQPQHF.

The chain uses TRBV12-3 or TRBV12-4 and TRBJ2-3, with 11 positions matching TRBD2. V lost 4 bases and J lost 2; bases outside the gene matches: 8. The CDR3 consists of 17 residues. CDR3 in DNA: TGTGCCAGCAGTTCGGGGACTAGCGGCCTGACCACAGATACGCAGTATTTT. This gives the protein CASSSGTSGLTTDTQYF.

To note about this clonotype: The junction departs from the called germline gene at one end, perhaps through a read error. V gene TRBV7-2 combines with J gene TRBJ1-4; D is possibly TRBD1 (5 bases). Germline lookup yields CDR1 SGHTA and CDR2 FQGNSA. The CDR3 loop spans 18 amino acids. CDR3 in amino acids: CASSQDAGSGATNEKLFF. The CDR3 nucleotides read TGCGCCAGCAGCCAAGACGCAGGGTCGGGAGCAACTAATGAAAAACTGTTTTTT.